Below, 18 T cell receptor beta chains from the same sample are listed, as sequenced in a study of T cells in Graves' hyperthyroidism and ophthalmopathy. Template material for amplifying TCR beta CDR3 regions consisted of RNA transcripts. During a first-round RT-PCR of the TCR CDR3, the HTBI primer set was used. TCRdb analysed the multiplex PCR reads with MiXCR anew, one entry per CDR3 protein. The profile shows about 710,000 distinct CDR3 sequences, about 16% of them singletons. The sequencing input was blood. All receptors derive from a young man with Graves' hyperthyroidism.

This clonotype was counted ten times or more. This chain joins TRBV29-1 and TRBJ2-5; weak D call: TRBD1 (7 bases). CDR3 size: 12 residues. V dropped 5 bases and J dropped 4 bases, with 11 bases sitting between them. Germline CDR1 is SQVTM and CDR2 is ANQGSEA. This CDR3 is CSVKEGAETQYF. Here the CDR3 DNA reads TGCAGCGTTAAGGAGGGGGCAGAGACCCAGTACTTC. Drawing the rest from reference TRBV29-1 and TRBJ2-5, the complete variable domain is SAVISQKPSRDICQRGTSLTIQCQVDSQVTMMFWYRQQPGQSLTLIATANQGSEATYESGFVIDKFPISRPNLTFSTLTVSNMSPEDSSIYLCSVKEGAETQYFGPGTRLLVL.

V usage is TRBV11-3 and J usage is TRBJ2-1; no reliable D call. Trimming left V 5 bases short and J 4 bases short, with 12 bases between. The germline V gene has CDR1 SGHNT and CDR2 YENEEA. This CDR3 spans 14 amino acids. This chain's CDR3 is CASSPMDRYNEQFF. DNA for the CDR3: TGTGCCAGCAGCCCTATGGATCGTTACAATGAGCAGTTCTTC.

This clonotype occurred a few times. The rearrangement uses TRBV30 and TRBJ1-5; D is unresolved. Trimming removed 8 bases at V and 0 bases at J, with 5 bases between. CDR1 is GTSNPN and CDR2 is SVGIG in the germline V gene (reference sequence). This CDR3 spans 11 amino acids. The CDR3 spells CASYSNQPQHF. The CDR3 nucleotides are TGTGCCAGCTATAGCAATCAGCCCCAGCATTTT. Looking up the rest from reference TRBV30 and TRBJ1-5 gives the full variable domain: SQTIHQWPATLVQPVGSPLSLECTVEGTSNPNLYWYRQAAGRGLQLLFYSVGIGQISSEVPQNLSASRPQDRQFILSSKKLLLSDSGFYLCASYSNQPQHFGDGTRLSIL.

The sample holds many counts of this clonotype. The rearrangement joins TRBV7-9 to TRBJ1-2, with D possibly being TRBD1 (6 bases). Germline V gives CDR1 SEHNR, CDR2 FQNEAQ (reference sequence). The CDR3 consists of 12 residues. Deletions cut 5 bases from V and 8 bases from J, with 12 bases between. CDR3 sequence: CASSPGQWGYTF. CDR3 in DNA: TGTGCCAGCAGCCCCGGACAGTGGGGCTACACCTTC.

The genes are TRBV3-1 and TRBJ2-7; D is unclear. Germline lookup yields CDR1 LGHDT and CDR2 YNNKEL (reference sequence). V was shortened by 1 base and J by 2 bases, with 12 bases between the two germline ends. This CDR3 is 15 amino acids long. CDR3 sequence reads: CASSQGRSPTYEQYF. The CDR3 DNA reads as TGTGCCAGCAGCCAAGGTCGCTCCCCGACCTACGAGCAGTACTTC.

Ten or more counts support this clonotype. The chain combines TRBV28 with TRBJ2-7, with a possible D match to TRBD1 (5 bases). The CDR3 spans 14 residues. Trimming shortened V by 3 bases and J by 2 bases, and 11 bases separated the two germline ends. The germline V gene has CDR1 MDHEN and CDR2 SYDVKM. CDR3 sequence: CASSFSWGPYEQYF. DNA for the CDR3: TGTGCCAGCAGTTTTTCGTGGGGCCCCTACGAGCAGTACTTC.

In this sample, this clonotype turned up many times. The chain joins TRBV7-8 to TRBJ1-5, with TRBD1 as a possible D gene (6 bases). Trimming took 5 bases from V and 2 from J, leaving 25 bases between them. The CDR3 consists of 19 residues. CDR1 SGHVS and CDR2 FQNEAQ come from the germline V gene. Written as DNA, the CDR3 is TGTGCCAGCAGCCCCCTCGCCGCGACGGGGGGCGCCGGCAATCAGCCCCAGCATTTT. It yields the protein CASSPLAATGGAGNQPQHF. The full variable domain, its missing parts supplied by reference TRBV7-8 and TRBJ1-5, is GAGVSQSPRYKVAKRGQDVALRCDPISGHVSLFWYQQALGQGPEFLTYFQNEAQLDKSGLPSDRFFAERPEGSVSTLKIQRTQQEDSAVYLCASSPLAATGGAGNQPQHFGDGTRLSIL.

This clonotype has a count of ten or more. The CDR3 is CSAPPGGSGRGELFF. DNA of the CDR3: TGCAGTGCTCCTCCTGGGGGCAGCGGCAGAGGGGAGCTGTTTTTT. The V call is TRBV20-1, the J call TRBJ2-2; TRBD1 is a possible D gene (6 bases). The CDR3 extends over 15 amino acids. Trimming took off 5 bases at V and 8 bases at J, with 21 bases between the two ends. Germline CDR1 reads DFQATT; CDR2 reads SNEGSKA (reference sequence).

This clonotype appeared many times. V gene TRBV7-9 combines with J gene TRBJ2-7; D remains unclear. From germline, CDR1 is SEHNR and CDR2 FQNEAQ (reference sequence). The length of the CDR3 is 12 residues. Trimming took 2 bases from V and 7 from J, leaving 9 bases between them. Here the CDR3 DNA reads TGTGCCAGCAGCTTATCCCGGAATGAGCAGTACTTC. Its protein is CASSLSRNEQYF.

Notes on this clonotype: At one of its ends the junction is not consistent with the germline gene, which may arise from a read error. The rearrangement uses TRBV28 and TRBJ2-6, with D perhaps assigned TRBD1 or TRBD2 (5 bases each). Germline V gives CDR1 MDHEN, CDR2 SYDVKM. This CDR3 has 15 amino acids. CDR3 sequence: CASRTAGTGADVLTF. In nucleotides, the CDR3 is TGTGCCAGCAGGACTGCAGGGACCGGGGCCGACGTCCTGACTTTC.

There are many counts of this clonotype. The chain has TRBV24-1 and TRBJ2-1; D perhaps matches TRBD1 (6 bases). Germline CDR1 reads KGHDR; CDR2 reads SFDVKD. The CDR3 sequence is 19 residues long. V was pared by 3 bases and J by 0 bases, with 20 bases between. The CDR3 region is CATSDKPGHTIGSYNEQFF. The CDR3 DNA follows: TGTGCCACCAGTGATAAGCCGGGACATACGATTGGCTCCTACAATGAGCAGTTCTTC.

The V gene is TRBV7-9, the J gene TRBJ2-1, with D possibly being TRBD2 (5 bases). This CDR3 contains 16 residues. CDR1 SEHNR and CDR2 FQNEAQ come from the germline V gene (reference sequence). V lost 3 bases and J lost 0, with 12 bases in between. The CDR3 loop reads CASSFRLGSSYNEQFF. The CDR3 DNA reads TGTGCCAGCAGCTTTCGACTGGGGAGCTCCTACAATGAGCAGTTCTTC.

Ten or more counts support this clonotype. The chain recombines TRBV3-1 with TRBJ2-7; D assignment may be TRBD1 or TRBD2 (5 bases each). CDR1 is LGHDT, CDR2 YNNKEL, per germline (reference sequence). With 2 bases removed from V and 0 bases from J, the gap between germline ends came to 17 bases. This CDR3 comprises 17 residues. This CDR3 reads CASSQWGRDGHSYEQYF. The CDR3 region has the DNA TGTGCCAGCAGCCAATGGGGACGGGACGGCCACTCCTACGAGCAGTACTTC.

This clonotype has ten or more counts. The chain couples TRBV5-5 to TRBJ1-1; D call uncertain. V was trimmed by 1 base and J by 4 bases, leaving 8 bases between them. From germline, CDR1 is SGHKS and CDR2 YYEKEE (reference sequence). This CDR3 has 13 residues. The CDR3 DNA reads as TGTGCCAGCAGCTTGTGGGTAGTCACTGAAGCTTTCTTT. This sequence encodes CASSLWVVTEAFF.

This clonotype has a handful of counts. The chain links TRBV28 to TRBJ2-7; D unresolved. The CDR3 totals 15 residues. Germline loops: CDR1 MDHEN, CDR2 SYDVKM. V was cut by 3 bases and J by 1 base, with 13 bases left in between. The CDR3 is CASSLVGRYSYEQYF. The CDR3 nucleotides are TGTGCCAGCAGTTTGGTGGGTCGATATTCCTACGAGCAGTACTTC. Combining the CDR3 with reference TRBV28 and TRBJ2-7 gives the whole variable domain DVKVTQSSRYLVKRTGEKVFLECVQDMDHENMFWYRQDPGLGLRLIYFSYDVKMKEKGDIPEGYSVSREKKERFSLILESASTNQTSMYLCASSLVGRYSYEQYFGPGTRLTVT.

In this sample, this clonotype turned up many times. The chain uses TRBV2 and TRBJ1-1; D not resolved. The length of the CDR3 is 14 residues. Germline CDR1 and CDR2: SNHLY and FYNNEI. V was shortened by 3 bases and J by 6 bases, with 14 bases between the two germline ends. The CDR3 sequence is CASSDPDLFPEAFF. Here the CDR3 DNA reads TGTGCCAGCAGTGATCCCGATTTATTCCCTGAAGCTTTCTTT. The complete variable domain, with remaining parts taken from reference TRBV2 and TRBJ1-1, reads EPEVTQTPSHQVTQMGQEVILRCVPISNHLYFYWYRQILGQKVEFLVSFYNNEISEKSEIFDDQFSVERPDGSNFTLKIRSTKLEDSAMYFCASSDPDLFPEAFFGQGTRLTVV.

The chain is built from TRBV30 and TRBJ2-2; D uncertain. CDR1 and CDR2 from the germline V gene are GTSNPN and SVGIG (reference sequence). The CDR3 extends over 13 amino acids. V was pared by 0 bases and J by 6 bases, with 8 bases between. The CDR3 DNA sequence: TGTGCCTGGAGTGTACAATCCCCCGGGGAGCTGTTTTTT. Translating gives CAWSVQSPGELFF.

This rearrangement joins TRBV5-4 to TRBJ2-3; D tentatively fits TRBD1 or TRBD2 (6 bases each). V lost 0 bases to trimming and J lost 3 bases, with 17 bases between them. Germline-derived CDR1 and CDR2 are SGHNT and YYREEE (reference sequence). The CDR3 extends over 17 amino acids. Here the CDR3 DNA reads TGTGCCAGCAGCTTGGGGGACACTAGCTTCGGGACAGATACGCAGTATTTT. It codes for CASSLGDTSFGTDTQYF.